This T cell receptor (beta chain) was retrieved from a study of T cell responses to AZD1222 COVID-19 vaccine. General study findings and limits: Close to half of spike-specific TCRs reportedly recognize unmutated variant regions. There were vaccine-associated CD4 TCRs across spike, dominant at 160-218 and 743-854. Sampling captured repertoires only after the peak T cell response. Breadth and depth of Spike-specific TCRs rose after two AZD1222 doses.

Sequencing was performed with immunoSEQ multiplex PCR; in TCRdb, only in-frame clones are kept and a portion is missing. Here the sample spans about 110,000 clones, around 90% being singletons. Worth noting for this clone: The antigen is not known.

CDR1 and CDR2 (germline): SGHNT, YENEEA. Trimming took off 5 bases at V and 1 base at J, with 11 bases between the two ends. This CDR3 spans 14 amino acids. The source was peripheral blood, collected on day 0 of MenACWY control vaccination. This TCR came from an adult in good health. V is TRBV11-3 and J is TRBJ1-1; D not resolved. DNA of the CDR3: TGTGCCAGCAGCCACAATACGGGGAACACTGAAGCTTTCTTT. It codes for CASSHNTGNTEAFF. The complete variable domain, with remaining parts taken from reference TRBV11-3 and TRBJ1-1, reads EAGVVQSPRYKIIEKKQPVAFWCNPISGHNTLYWYLQNLGQGPELLIRYENEEAVDDSQLPKDRFSAERLKGVDSTLKIQPAELGDSAVYLCASSHNTGNTEAFFGQGTRLTVV.